This T cell receptor beta chain stems from a study of response to subunit inactivated influenza vaccine. This clonotype was detected only a few times. Its matching antigen is unknown. Between the trimmed V and J ends, which lost 3 bases and 5 bases, there was a span of 14 bases. The CDR3 covers 15 residues. MiXCR was run by TCRdb on the RT-PCR reads, yielding one entry per CDR3 protein. The table includes roughly 670,000 distinct CDR3 sequences, about 15% detected once. Study results and caveats: After each seasonal influenza vaccination, few new T cells are recruited, the authors suggested.

Sequenced here: PBMCs from blood, sampled around 15 days before vaccination. The chain is built from TRBV12-3 or TRBV12-4 and TRBJ1-5, with D maybe TRBD1 (5 bases). This clonotype was obtained from a man aged 50 to 59 who received an inactivated influenza vaccine. The CDR3 sequence: CASSFRQGRHQPQHF. The CDR3 DNA reads TGTGCCAGCAGTTTTAGGCAGGGCCGTCATCAGCCCCAGCATTTT.